These T cell receptor beta chains were read from a single sample in a study of blood T cell repertoires in COVID-19. Repertoires were generated with immunoSEQ multiplex PCR, while TCRdb's copy carries only in-frame clones and drops some. This sample yields roughly 45,000 clones, of which around 85% are seen a single time; about 4.3% belongs to the top ten. Sample: peripheral blood. The receptor source for this set is a man aged 50 or older with active COVID-19. CDR3s include the opening cysteine and the closing phenylalanine or tryptophan. Fields, in order: D gene, J gene, clone size, V gene, CDR3 protein, CDR3 DNA. A D gene is named only where the DNA matches it firmly. Rows may omit the clone size; those that give it use once, few, many or a size class.

d_call: TRBD2; j_call: TRBJ2-5; clone_size: once; v_call: TRBV6-1; cdr3_aa: CASSEGIGGGKETQYF; cdr3_nt: TGTGCCAGCAGTGAAGGAATTGGGGGGGGGAAAGAGACCCAGTACTTC
d_call: -; j_call: TRBJ2-7; clone_size: -; v_call: TRBV5-1; cdr3_aa: CASANGGGLYEQYF; cdr3_nt: TGCGCCAGCGCAAACGGAGGGGGACTATACGAGCAGTACTTC
d_call: -; j_call: TRBJ1-2; clone_size: -; v_call: TRBV19; cdr3_aa: CASSNTPNYGYTF; cdr3_nt: TGTGCCAGTAGCAATACACCGAACTATGGCTACACCTTC
d_call: -; j_call: TRBJ1-1; clone_size: -; v_call: TRBV18; cdr3_aa: CASSPRTETEAFF; cdr3_nt: TGTGCCAGCTCACCCAGGACTGAAACTGAAGCTTTCTTT
d_call: -; j_call: TRBJ1-2; clone_size: -; v_call: TRBV6-1; cdr3_aa: CASSEDSYGYTF; cdr3_nt: TGTGCCAGCAGTGAAGACAGCTATGGCTACACCTTC
d_call: -; j_call: TRBJ2-2; clone_size: -; v_call: TRBV7-9; cdr3_aa: CASSPAGAGTGELFF; cdr3_nt: TGTGCCAGCAGCCCCGCGGGGGCGGGCACCGGGGAGCTGTTTTTT
d_call: TRBD2; j_call: TRBJ2-1; clone_size: many; v_call: TRBV6-2/TRBV6-3; cdr3_aa: CASSLLAGGPHDQFF; cdr3_nt: TGTGCCAGCAGCCTACTAGCGGGGGGCCCTCATGACCAGTTCTTC
d_call: -; j_call: TRBJ2-3; clone_size: -; v_call: TRBV5-5; cdr3_aa: CASSFQTDTQYF; cdr3_nt: TGTGCCAGCAGCTTCCAAACAGATACGCAGTATTTT
d_call: TRBD1; j_call: TRBJ1-5; clone_size: -; v_call: TRBV19; cdr3_aa: CASRGQIDSNQPQHF; cdr3_nt: TGTGCCAGTAGGGGACAGATCGATAGCAATCAGCCCCAGCATTTT
d_call: TRBD1; j_call: TRBJ1-5; clone_size: -; v_call: TRBV6-5; cdr3_aa: CASRKDRLSNQPQHF; cdr3_nt: TGTGCCAGCAGGAAGGACAGGTTGAGCAATCAGCCCCAGCATTTT
d_call: -; j_call: TRBJ2-7; clone_size: few; v_call: TRBV28; cdr3_aa: CASKGGTLRYEQYF; cdr3_nt: TGTGCCAGCAAGGGAGGGACATTAAGATACGAGCAGTACTTC
d_call: -; j_call: TRBJ1-5; clone_size: -; v_call: TRBV15; cdr3_aa: CATSRGGDQPQHF; cdr3_nt: TGTGCCACCAGCAGAGGTGGAGATCAGCCCCAGCATTTT
d_call: TRBD1; j_call: TRBJ1-2; clone_size: -; v_call: TRBV19; cdr3_aa: CASRTGTGAGGYTF; cdr3_nt: TGTGCCAGTAGAACCGGGACAGGGGCTGGAGGCTACACCTTC
d_call: TRBD2; j_call: TRBJ2-3; clone_size: -; v_call: TRBV7-9; cdr3_aa: CASSLSGVEAGGVFGTQYF; cdr3_nt: TGTGCCAGCAGCTTAAGTGGTGTTGAGGCGGGGGGGGTTTTTGGTACGCAGTATTTT
d_call: -; j_call: TRBJ2-2; clone_size: -; v_call: TRBV27; cdr3_aa: CASSYAGNTGELFF; cdr3_nt: TGTGCCAGCAGTTACGCGGGGAACACCGGGGAGCTGTTTTTT
d_call: -; j_call: TRBJ2-2; clone_size: -; v_call: TRBV10-3; cdr3_aa: CAIRNREGTGELFF; cdr3_nt: TGTGCCATCAGGAACAGGGAGGGGACCGGGGAGCTGTTTTTT
d_call: -; j_call: TRBJ2-1; clone_size: -; v_call: TRBV28; cdr3_aa: CASSHGYNEQFF; cdr3_nt: TGTGCCAGCAGTCACGGGTACAATGAGCAGTTCTTC